This TCR beta chain comes out of a study of OX40 agonist ivuxolimab in advanced cancers. Study summary: Every 2 weeks, patients got intravenous ivuxolimab at one of six dose levels (0.01-10 mg/kg). Aged roughly 23 to 90 with a mean of 60 years, they were 82.7% male. Broader study findings: More expanded clones were found, on average, in CD8+ than in CD4+ T cells. Also present in some nonresponders was a low level of normalized T-cell clonal expansion.

Regarding this clone: Its antigen is unknown.

The CDR3 loop spans 11 amino acids. V was trimmed by 3 bases and J by 11 bases, leaving 5 bases between them. The germline V gene encodes CDR1 SNHLY and CDR2 FYNNEI. Assay: immunoSEQ multiplex PCR; the TCRdb copy retains only in-frame clones and omits some. This repertoire shows about 45,000 clones, roughly 84% found once; its top ten account for approximately 2.5%. This specimen consisted of CD4+ or CD8+ T cells sorted from blood, obtained in a trial of the OX40 agonist ivuxolimab. This clonotype was obtained from an adult with an advanced solid tumor such as melanoma, head and neck, liver or kidney cancer. This rearrangement joins TRBV2 to TRBJ1-6; D remains ambiguous. CDR3 nucleotide sequence: TGTGCCAGCAGTGATGGGCCACCCCTCCACTTT. Amino acids: CASSDGPPLHF.